A selection of T cell receptor beta chains follows, all from one sample in a study of blood T cells in healthy people across ages. One entry per CDR3 protein results from TCRdb running MiXCR on the 5' RACE reads. The sample contains roughly 500,000 distinct CDR3 sequences, 27% of which appear only once. The sample taken for sequencing was blood. These receptors all stem from an older woman in good health. Both conserved end residues are part of each CDR3. D genes are given only for firm matches. Rows may omit the clone size; those that give it use once, few, many or a size class.

>15|TRBJ1-1|-|-|TRBV4-3
TGCGCCAGCAGCCAAAGAGGGGGGCGGAACACTGAAGCTTTCTTT
CASSQRGGRNTEAFF
>13|TRBJ1-6|-|-|TRBV20-1
TGCAGTGCTAGGGGCCTTTATAATTCACCCCTCCACTTT
CSARGLYNSPLHF
>14|TRBJ2-7|-|-|TRBV5-1
TGCGCCAGCAGCTTGGTGGGCGGGTTCCACGAGCAGTACTTC
CASSLVGGFHEQYF
>15|TRBJ2-2|-|-|TRBV5-1
TGCGCCAGCAGCCCGGGGGACAGTAACACCGGGGAGCTGTTTTTT
CASSPGDSNTGELFF
>12|TRBJ2-1|-|-|TRBV6-2/TRBV6-3
TGTGCCACCGGGACCGAGTACAATGAGCAGTTCTTC
CATGTEYNEQFF
>14|TRBJ2-5|few|-|TRBV20-1
TGCAGTGGCGGGCGGGGTAGCGGCCAAGAGACCCAGTACTTC
CSGGRGSGQETQYF
>16|TRBJ1-1|-|-|TRBV9
TGTGCCAGCAGCGTAGAAGGGGCATCGAGGAACACTGAAGCTTTCTTT
CASSVEGASRNTEAFF
>17|TRBJ2-3|-|-|TRBV11-3
TGTGCCAGCAGTCACACGCGGGGAGCTTTCAGCACAGATACGCAGTATTTT
CASSHTRGAFSTDTQYF
>16|TRBJ2-5|-|TRBD2|TRBV7-2
TGTGCCAGCAGCTTGTTCGGGCTAGCGGGCCAAGAGACCCAGTACTTC
CASSLFGLAGQETQYF
>13|TRBJ2-7|-|-|TRBV27
TGTGCCAGCAGTCCATTGATCCCCTACGAGCAGTACTTC
CASSPLIPYEQYF
>13|TRBJ2-7|-|-|TRBV6-6
TGTGCCAGCAGTTACTTGCCGGGTGCCGAGCAGTACTTC
CASSYLPGAEQYF
>13|TRBJ2-1|few|TRBD1|TRBV10-3
TGTGCCATCGGGACAGGGGACGGCAATGAGCAGTTCTTC
CAIGTGDGNEQFF
>14|TRBJ2-7|many|-|TRBV25-1
TGTGCCAGCAGTGAATCCGGCAGAATCTACGAGCAGTACTTC
CASSESGRIYEQYF
>17|TRBJ2-3|-|-|TRBV4-3
TGCGCCAGCAGCCAGACCGGGAACAGCAATCCCACAGATACGCAGTATTTT
CASSQTGNSNPTDTQYF
>14|TRBJ2-5|-|-|TRBV6-5
TGTGCCAGCAGTACCTGGGGCAGGCAAGAGACCCAGTACTTC
CASSTWGRQETQYF
>15|TRBJ2-5|-|TRBD2|TRBV10-3
TGTGCCATCAGGTCCGGGACTAGCGGCCAAGAGACCCAGTACTTC
CAIRSGTSGQETQYF
>11|TRBJ2-7|few|-|TRBV12-3/TRBV12-4
TGTGCCAGCAGTTTAAACAGCCAGCAGTACTTC
CASSLNSQQYF
>16|TRBJ1-5|-|-|TRBV7-2
TGTGCCAGCAGCTTAGTGGGCAGTTATAGCAATCAGCCCCAGCATTTT
CASSLVGSYSNQPQHF
>14|TRBJ1-2|-|TRBD1|TRBV7-2
TGTGCCAGCGGGGCAGGGGGTAGTTATAGAGGCTACACCTTC
CASGAGGSYRGYTF
>16|TRBJ1-4|-|TRBD1|TRBV5-1
TGCGCCAGCAGCATAACCGGGACAGGGTATAATGAAAAACTGTTTTTT
CASSITGTGYNEKLFF
>14|TRBJ2-3|-|-|TRBV11-1
TGTGCCAGCAGCTTAGGAGGGAAGTCAGATACGCAGTATTTT
CASSLGGKSDTQYF
>15|TRBJ1-5|-|TRBD1|TRBV3-1
TGTGCCAGCAGCCAGACTGCAGGGGGGAGTCAGCCCCAGCATTTT
CASSQTAGGSQPQHF
>13|TRBJ2-3|few|-|TRBV20-1
TGCAGTGCTCGAAGACTAGGAGAGGATACGCAGTATTTT
CSARRLGEDTQYF
>12|TRBJ1-1|-|-|TRBV12-3/TRBV12-4
TGTGCCAGCAGGTGGACAGACACTGAAGCTTTCTTT
CASRWTDTEAFF
>11|TRBJ2-3|-|-|TRBV20-1
TGCAGTGCTAGTACGACAGATACGCAGTATTTT
CSASTTDTQYF
>16|TRBJ2-1|-|TRBD1|TRBV6-2/TRBV6-3
TGTGCCAGCGGAAAGGCGGGACAGGGGTCCAACAATGAGCAGTTCTTC
CASGKAGQGSNNEQFF
>14|TRBJ1-1|-|-|TRBV5-1
TGCGCCAGCAGCTCGCATGCGACAGGAACTGAAGCTTTCTTT
CASSSHATGTEAFF
>15|TRBJ1-4|-|-|TRBV18
TGTGCCAGCTCACCCCCGGGACAACTTGAGGGAAGACTGTTTTTT
CASSPPGQLEGRLFF
>15|TRBJ2-1|few|TRBD2|TRBV5-8
TGTGCCAGCAGCTTCGTGTTAGCGGGGGCGAGTGAGCAGCTCTTC
CASSFVLAGASEQLF
>14|TRBJ2-5|-|TRBD2|TRBV12-5
TGTGCTAGTGGGCGACTAGCTGTCCAAGAGACCCAGTACTTC
CASGRLAVQETQYF
>14|TRBJ2-1|-|-|TRBV12-3/TRBV12-4
TGTGCCAGCAGGTTACCCGTTAGGGGAAATGAGCAGTTCTTC
CASRLPVRGNEQFF
>15|TRBJ2-5|-|-|TRBV3-1
TGTGCCAGCAGCCAAGGGGGACACCGAGAGGAGACCCAGTACTTC
CASSQGGHREETQYF
>13|TRBJ1-5|-|-|TRBV4-3
TGCGCCAGCAGCCCTAGCCCCAATCAGCCCCGGCATTTT
CASSPSPNQPRHF
>12|TRBJ1-4|-|TRBD1|TRBV20-1
TGCAGCGGAGGGACAGGGAATGAAAAACTGTTTTTT
CSGGTGNEKLFF
>15|TRBJ1-1|-|-|TRBV19
TGTGCCAGTAGTATGGGGTCGGCCGGGAACACTGAAGCTTTCTTT
CASSMGSAGNTEAFF
>16|TRBJ1-4|many|-|TRBV5-1
TGCGCCAGCAGCTTAGGACCACCTGGGGATAATGAAAAACTGTTTTTT
CASSLGPPGDNEKLFF
>14|TRBJ2-7|many|-|TRBV6-5
TGTGCCAGCAGTTGGGGAGACAGTACCTACGAGCAGTACTTC
CASSWGDSTYEQYF
>17|TRBJ1-2|-|TRBD1|TRBV24-1
TGTGCCACCAGTGATGGGGGGACAGGGGGTATCACGGGTGGCTACACCTTC
CATSDGGTGGITGGYTF
>14|TRBJ2-5|-|TRBD2|TRBV7-6
TGTGCCAGCGGTAGGCTGAGCGGGGGGGAGACCCAGTACTTC
CASGRLSGGETQYF
>17|TRBJ2-1|-|TRBD2|TRBV4-2
TGTGCCAGCAGCCAAGTCGGGAGCGGGGGGGGCTACAATGAGCAGTTCTTC
CASSQVGSGGGYNEQFF
>12|TRBJ2-1|-|-|TRBV7-2
TGTGCCAGCAGCTTTCTTATGGGTGAGCAGTTCTTC
CASSFLMGEQFF
>12|TRBJ2-2|-|-|TRBV7-2
TGTGCCATAGCAAAGATCACCGGGGAGCTGTTTTTT
CAIAKITGELFF
>14|TRBJ1-1|-|-|TRBV6-1
TGTGCCAGCAGTAACCAGGGAGGAATCACTGAAGCTTTCTTT
CASSNQGGITEAFF
>12|TRBJ2-7|-|TRBD2|TRBV20-1
TGCAGTGCTGGCGAGGGAACTAGCGGGGACCACTTC
CSAGEGTSGDHF
>12|TRBJ1-3|-|-|TRBV18
TGTGCCAGCTCACCGGCTGGAGACACCATATATTTT
CASSPAGDTIYF